The source of this TCR beta chain is a study of T-cell memory formation after mild COVID-19. General observations from the study: SARS-CoV-2 specificity of second-wave clones peaking day 37 was unconfirmed.

This clonotype was seen at least ten times. The antigen remains undetermined. The CDR3 sequence is 16 residues long. CDR1 is KGHSH and CDR2 is LQKENI in the germline V gene. Losses at the gene ends were 4 bases for V and 4 bases for J; bases not matched to a gene: 9. Constant-segment primers and 5'RACE yielded cDNA libraries for TCR alpha and TCR beta, each carrying sample barcodes and UMIs. TCRdb redid the calling of the 5' RACE reads with MiXCR, one entry per CDR3 protein. Among 300,000 to 350,000 distinct CDR3 sequences, roughly an eighth were seen once, and the ten largest hold roughly 21%. V gene TRBV18 combines with J gene TRBJ2-1; TRBD1 matches 8 bases. The receptor was derived from a man aged 18 to 30 who had mild COVID-19 (a few samples of this study predate the infection). Cell type and time point are not known. The sequenced sample consisted of PBMCs or a T cell subset sorted from them (not recorded which). The CDR3 sequence: CASSLNQGAKYNEQFF. Here the CDR3 DNA reads TGTGCCAGCTCACTTAATCAGGGGGCGAAGTACAATGAGCAGTTCTTC.